This T cell receptor (beta chain) emerged from a study of somatic mutations in cytotoxic T cells in rheumatoid arthritis. Overall study context: Blood samples of around 30 ml were drawn from patients (in EDTA) right after diagnosis and before any treatment.

Per germline, CDR1 KGHSH and CDR2 LQKENI. This CDR3 contains 16 residues. V dropped 3 bases and J dropped 7 bases, with 18 bases sitting between them. Authors' data handling: Among patient CD8+ clones larger than 1%, matches to published virus-specific TCRB sequences were rare. Data came from immunoSEQ multiplex PCR; TCRdb stores just in-frame clones and leaves some out. D and trimming were read from the DNA, whereas the V and J calls and clone size are those reported in that table. The sample yields more than 11,000 clones, approximately 74% seen once. Sequenced input: CD8+ T cells sorted from blood. The receptor was derived from an adult with rheumatoid arthritis. This chain uses TRBV18 with TRBJ1-4, with D perhaps matching TRBD1 (6 bases). DNA for the CDR3: TGTGCCAGCTCACCGGGGACTCCCTACAGGGTTGAAAAACTGTTTTTT. Translated: CASSPGTPYRVEKLFF.